The 20 T cell receptor beta chains below all came from one sample that was sequenced in a study of a mutant IDH1 vaccine in newly diagnosed glioma. Sequenced by immunoSEQ multiplex PCR; TCRdb stores in-frame clones only, minus some. The table shows roughly 70,000 clones, with about 81% occurring only once. These TCRs are of unknown antigen specificity. The time point here: week 11, during vaccination. What each vaccine dose contained was 300 ug of mutant IDH1 20-mer peptide, accompanied by topical imiquimod. Sample: PBMCs, taken from a glioma patient whose treatment included an IDH1 peptide vaccine. All receptors derive from a woman in her forties or fifties with glioma.

The chain carries TRBV19 and TRBJ1-4; weak D call: TRBD1 (6 bases). The CDR3 extends over 14 amino acids. Trimming pared 3 bases from V and 7 bases from J, leaving 12 bases between. The germline V gene has CDR1 LNHDA and CDR2 SQIVND (reference sequence). The CDR3 here is CASSIQGKSEKLFF. The DNA for the CDR3 is TGTGCCAGTAGTATCCAGGGGAAGAGTGAAAAACTGTTTTTT.

This clone showed up just once. The chain joins TRBV4-1 to TRBJ2-3; 9 bases agree with TRBD2. CDR1 is MGHRA, CDR2 YSYEKL, per germline. This CDR3 spans 14 amino acids. Trimming removed 5 bases from V and 4 bases from J; junction bases left unmatched: 4. The CDR3 sequence: CASSGTSLPDTQYF. DNA for the CDR3: TGCGCCAGCAGCGGGACTAGCCTCCCAGATACGCAGTATTTT.

The gene calls are TRBV6-6 and TRBJ2-1; the match to TRBD1 covers 7 bases. The junction had 8 bases not matched to a gene; V was cut back by 5 bases and J by 7 bases. Germline values: CDR1 MNHNY, CDR2 SVGAGI (reference sequence). This CDR3 is built from 14 residues. The CDR3 DNA reads TGTGCCAGCAGTAGCCACAGGGGCGGGAATGAGCAGTTCTTC. Its protein product is CASSSHRGGNEQFF.

On this clone: No conserved phenylalanine or tryptophan is present at the end of the CDR3, so a read error is the likely explanation. It is unclear where the CDR3 begins or ends on the DNA, so no DNA is shown, and the CDR3 is as TCRdb lists it. The chain links TRBV6-6 to TRBJ1-1. The germline gives CDR1 MNHNY, CDR2 SVGAGI (reference sequence). Both ends counted, the CDR3 spans 11 residues. CDR3 in amino acids: CASSYSSSCFL.

Turning to this clone: One end of the junction varies from germline; a read error may be responsible. The rearrangement links TRBV6-1 to TRBJ1-2; TRBD1 might be the D (6 bases). This CDR3 is 14 amino acids long. Per the germline V gene, CDR1 is MNHNS and CDR2 is SASEGT. The CDR3 bases are TGTGCCAGCAGCGAAGGGTGGGGGGGCGATGGCTACACCTTC. Translating gives CASSEGWGGDGYTF.

This chain joins TRBV7-9 and TRBJ1-1; D possibly corresponds to TRBD1 (5 bases). The CDR3 extends over 14 amino acids. CDR1 and CDR2 (germline): SEHNR, FQNEAQ (reference sequence). V shed 3 bases and J shed 4 bases, with 12 bases lying between them. CDR3 region: CASSLRGRLTEAFF. The DNA of the CDR3 is TGTGCCAGCAGCTTGAGGGGCAGACTCACTGAAGCTTTCTTT.

V usage is TRBV6-1 and J usage is TRBJ2-2, with D hard to call. Germline CDR1 is MNHNS and CDR2 is SASEGT. V lost 7 bases, J lost 1 base, and 10 bases lay in between. This CDR3 spans 14 amino acids. The CDR3 DNA follows: TGTGCCAGCACTATTAGGGAGAACACCGGGGAGCTGTTTTTT. Amino acids: CASTIRENTGELFF.

The chain joins TRBV7-2 to TRBJ2-7; D remains unclear. The V gene's germline CDR1 is SGHTA and CDR2 FQGNSA. This CDR3 comprises 11 residues. The V gene lost 8 bases and the J gene lost 3 bases, with 8 bases spanning the gap. The DNA of the CDR3 is TGTGCCAGCTTATCGGTCTACGAGCAGTACTTC. It specifies CASLSVYEQYF.

In this sample, this clone turned up a few times. This chain links TRBV9 with TRBJ2-5; no definite D call. CDR3 length equals 14 residues. Germline CDR1 reads SGDLS; CDR2 reads YYNGEE. Trimming took off 0 bases at V and 4 bases at J, with 10 bases between the two ends. Here the CDR3 DNA reads TGTGCCAGCAGCGTAGCGGTTAGAGGAGAGACCCAGTACTTC. Translation gives CASSVAVRGETQYF.

V gene TRBV28 combines with J gene TRBJ1-5; no firm D call. Trimming shortened V by 4 bases and J by 8 bases, and 12 bases separated the two germline ends. Germline loops: CDR1 MDHEN, CDR2 SYDVKM. The CDR3 sequence is 13 residues long. This CDR3 reads CASSSDGAKPQHF. The CDR3, as DNA: TGTGCCAGCAGTTCGGACGGTGCTAAGCCCCAGCATTTT.

V gene TRBV6-1 combines with J gene TRBJ1-2, with 8 bases aligning to TRBD1. The V gene's germline CDR1 is MNHNS and CDR2 SASEGT. The J segment lost 4 bases and the V segment lost 10 bases, leaving 11 bases of the junction unmatched. This CDR3 spans 14 amino acids. The CDR3 region is CATEPGGGFYGYTF. For the CDR3, the DNA is TGTGCCACTGAACCAGGGGGCGGCTTCTATGGCTACACCTTC.

This chain links TRBV7-2 with TRBJ1-6; D not resolved. The CDR3 consists of 14 residues. The germline CDR1 and CDR2 sequences are SGHTA and FQGNSA. V lost 1 base, J lost 6 bases, and 7 bases lay in between. In nucleotides, the CDR3 is TGTGCCAGCAGCTTAGTGGGTTTTAATTCACCCCTCCACTTT. Its protein is CASSLVGFNSPLHF.

This clone occurred once. J is TRBJ2-2 and V is TRBV19; 8 nucleotides agree with TRBD1. The ends lost 3 bases at V and 7 bases at J; junction bases unmatched: 7. CDR1 is LNHDA, CDR2 SQIVND, per germline (reference sequence). The CDR3 consists of 15 residues. The CDR3, as DNA: TGTGCCAGTAGTATTTGGCAGGGGGCGAACGGGGAGCTGTTTTTT. It is translated as CASSIWQGANGELFF.

This clone was picked up a small number of times. This sequence joins TRBV2 and TRBJ1-5, with D unresolved. CDR3 length: 13 residues. Deletions cut 5 bases from V and 1 base from J, with 6 bases between. Germline V lookup: CDR1 SNHLY, CDR2 FYNNEI. This CDR3 reads CASSWESNQPQHF. Written as DNA, the CDR3 is TGTGCCAGCAGTTGGGAGAGCAATCAGCCCCAGCATTTT.

V is TRBV4-1 and J is TRBJ2-2, with a tentative D call TRBD2 (7 bases). The CDR3 covers 17 residues. Germline V gene lookup returns CDR1 MGHRA and CDR2 YSYEKL. The V and J ends lost 1 base and 1 base respectively, with 13 bases between them. The CDR3 region has the DNA TGCGCCAGCAGCCAAGTTACGGGGGGCTGGAACACCGGGGAGCTGTTTTTT. Translation gives CASSQVTGGWNTGELFF.

The chain joins TRBV27 to TRBJ2-2; TRBD1 aligns across 7 bases. J was trimmed by 5 bases and V by 4 bases; bases with no gene match: 7. The CDR3 extends over 15 amino acids. Germline values: CDR1 MNHEY, CDR2 SMNVEV (reference sequence). In nucleotides, the CDR3 is TGTGCCAGCAGTTCGACAGGGCTTCGGACCGGGGAGCTGTTTTTT. It is translated as CASSSTGLRTGELFF.

This chain connects TRBV7-9 to TRBJ1-2; TRBD1 aligns across 7 bases. V was clipped by 5 bases and J by 7 bases; unmatched bases: 7. The length of the CDR3 is 13 residues. Germline values: CDR1 SEHNR, CDR2 FQNEAQ (reference sequence). CDR3 region: CASSLQGSGGYTF. In nucleotides, the CDR3 is TGTGCCAGCAGCCTACAGGGGTCAGGTGGCTACACCTTC.

The V call is TRBV9, the J call TRBJ1-2; D possibly corresponds to TRBD1 (6 bases). The CDR3 length is 13 residues. V was shortened by 0 bases and J by 8 bases, with 11 bases between the two germline ends. Germline V gene data show CDR1 as SGDLS and CDR2 as YYNGEE. The CDR3 DNA reads TGTGCCAGCAGCGTAGGAGGGGGTTTGGGCTACACCTTC. Translation gives CASSVGGGLGYTF.

The rearrangement joins TRBV19 to TRBJ1-1, with 9 bases matching TRBD1. The CDR3 covers 15 residues. V was clipped by 5 bases and J by 3 bases; unmatched bases: 7. Germline CDR1 is LNHDA and CDR2 is SQIVND (reference sequence). The chain's CDR3 is CASSAKDRGYTEAFF. CDR3 bases: TGTGCCAGTAGTGCGAAGGACAGGGGATACACTGAAGCTTTCTTT.

This clone came up once. The J gene is TRBJ1-2, the V gene TRBV9; D is uncertain. This CDR3 has 12 amino acids. Germline V gene data show CDR1 as SGDLS and CDR2 as YYNGEE. The ends were cut back, 0 bases at V and 4 bases at J, with 4 bases in the middle. CDR3 region: CASSVEFYGYTF. DNA of the CDR3: TGTGCCAGCAGCGTAGAGTTCTATGGCTACACCTTC.